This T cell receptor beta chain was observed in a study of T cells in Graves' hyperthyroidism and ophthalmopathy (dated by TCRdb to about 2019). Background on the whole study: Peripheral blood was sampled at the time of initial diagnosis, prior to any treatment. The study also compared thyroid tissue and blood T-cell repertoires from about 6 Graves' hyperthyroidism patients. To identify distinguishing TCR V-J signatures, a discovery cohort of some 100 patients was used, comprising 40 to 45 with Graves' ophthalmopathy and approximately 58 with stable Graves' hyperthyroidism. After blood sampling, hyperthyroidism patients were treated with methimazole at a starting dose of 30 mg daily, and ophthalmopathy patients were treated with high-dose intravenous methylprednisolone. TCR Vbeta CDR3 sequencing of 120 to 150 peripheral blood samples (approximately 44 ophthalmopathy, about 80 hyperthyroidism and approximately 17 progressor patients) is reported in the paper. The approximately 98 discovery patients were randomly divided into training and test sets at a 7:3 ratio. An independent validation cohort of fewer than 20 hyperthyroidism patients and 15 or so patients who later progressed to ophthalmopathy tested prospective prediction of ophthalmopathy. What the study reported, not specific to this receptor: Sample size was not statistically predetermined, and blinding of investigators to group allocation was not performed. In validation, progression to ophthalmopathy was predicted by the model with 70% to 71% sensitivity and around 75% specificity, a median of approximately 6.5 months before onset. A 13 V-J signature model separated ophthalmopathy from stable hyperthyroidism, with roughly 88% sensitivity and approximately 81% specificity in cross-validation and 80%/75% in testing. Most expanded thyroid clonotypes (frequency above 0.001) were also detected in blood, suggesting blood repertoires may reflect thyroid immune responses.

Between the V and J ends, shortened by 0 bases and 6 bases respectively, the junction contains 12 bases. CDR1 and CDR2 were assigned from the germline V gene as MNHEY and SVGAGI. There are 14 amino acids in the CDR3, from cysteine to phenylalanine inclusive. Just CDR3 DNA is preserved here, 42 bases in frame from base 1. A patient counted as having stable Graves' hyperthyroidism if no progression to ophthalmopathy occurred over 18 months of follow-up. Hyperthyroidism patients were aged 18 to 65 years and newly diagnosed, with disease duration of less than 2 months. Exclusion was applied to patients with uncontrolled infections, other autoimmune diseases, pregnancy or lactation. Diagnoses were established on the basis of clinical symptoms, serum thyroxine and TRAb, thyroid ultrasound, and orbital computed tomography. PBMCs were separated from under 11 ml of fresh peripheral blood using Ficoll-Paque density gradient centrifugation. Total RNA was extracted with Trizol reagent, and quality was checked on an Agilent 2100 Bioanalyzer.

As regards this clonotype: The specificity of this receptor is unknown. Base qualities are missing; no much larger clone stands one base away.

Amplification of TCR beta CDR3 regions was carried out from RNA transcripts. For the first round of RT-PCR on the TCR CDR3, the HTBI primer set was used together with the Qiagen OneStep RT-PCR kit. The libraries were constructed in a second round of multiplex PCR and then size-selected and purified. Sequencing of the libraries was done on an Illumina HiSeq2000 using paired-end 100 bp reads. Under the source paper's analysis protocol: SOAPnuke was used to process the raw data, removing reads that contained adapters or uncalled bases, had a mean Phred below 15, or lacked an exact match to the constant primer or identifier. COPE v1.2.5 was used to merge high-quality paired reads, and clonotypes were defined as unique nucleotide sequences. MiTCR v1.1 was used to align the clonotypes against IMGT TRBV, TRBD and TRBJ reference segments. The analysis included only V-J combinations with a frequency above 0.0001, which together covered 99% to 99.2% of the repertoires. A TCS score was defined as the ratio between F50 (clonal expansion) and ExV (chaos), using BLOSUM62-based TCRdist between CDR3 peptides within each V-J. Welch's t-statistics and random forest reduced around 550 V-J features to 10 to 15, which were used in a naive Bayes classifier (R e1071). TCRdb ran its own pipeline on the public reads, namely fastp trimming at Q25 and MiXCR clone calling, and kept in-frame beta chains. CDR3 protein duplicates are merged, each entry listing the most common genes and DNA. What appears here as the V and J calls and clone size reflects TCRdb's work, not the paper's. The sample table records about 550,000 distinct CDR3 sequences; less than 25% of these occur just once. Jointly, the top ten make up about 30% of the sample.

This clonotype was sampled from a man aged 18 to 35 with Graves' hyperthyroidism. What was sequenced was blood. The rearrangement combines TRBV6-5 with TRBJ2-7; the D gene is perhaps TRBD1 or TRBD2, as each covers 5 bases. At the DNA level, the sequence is TGTGCCAGCAGTTACTCGTTGCTTGGGGGCGAGCAGTACTTC. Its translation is CASSYSLLGGEQYF.